Listed below are T cell receptor beta chains from one sample, sequenced in a study of cytomegalovirus exposure and HLA in healthy donors. The method was immunoSEQ multiplex PCR; TCRdb's version includes in-frame clones alone and lacks a portion of them. This table has fewer than 90,000 clones, around 78% appearing once. Sequenced material: PBMCs. These receptors originate from a male donor in good health and CMV-seropositive. Both conserved end residues are part of each CDR3. D genes are given only for firm matches. Not all rows give a size; the values are once, few, many and, for expanded clones, a class.

J gene | D gene | V gene | clone size | CDR3 DNA | CDR3 protein
TRBJ2-5 | - | TRBV9 | - | TGTGCCAGCAGCGTAGGGGGCGGGAATGTCGGGGAGACCCAGTACTTC | CASSVGGGNVGETQYF
TRBJ2-2 | - | TRBV6-5 | - | TGTGCCAGCAAACTACTAGGTTCGAACACCGGGGAGCTGTTTTTT | CASKLLGSNTGELFF
TRBJ2-1 | TRBD2 | TRBV6-5 | - | TGTGCCAGCAGTTATGGGACTAGCGGTTACAATGAGCAGTTCTTC | CASSYGTSGYNEQFF
TRBJ2-7 | - | TRBV28 | - | TGTGCCAGCAGTTTACCCGGGATCTCCTACGAGCAGTACTTC | CASSLPGISYEQYF
TRBJ2-5 | TRBD2 | TRBV19 | - | TGTGCCAGTAGTCCTTGGACTAGCGGGTCCAGTCATCAAGAGACCCAGTACTTC | CASSPWTSGSSHQETQYF
TRBJ1-1 | - | TRBV7-9 | many | TGTGCCAGCAGCTTAGGGCATTCTGCTTTCTTT | CASSLGHSAFF
TRBJ1-3 | - | TRBV9 | - | TGTGCCAGCAGCGTATCCCTAGTTGGAGGCTCTGGAAACACCATATATTTT | CASSVSLVGGSGNTIYF
TRBJ2-7 | - | TRBV6-1 | - | TGTGCCAGCACTAAGAGCGGGTCCTACGAGCAGTACTTC | CASTKSGSYEQYF
TRBJ1-1 | - | TRBV5-1 | - | TGCGCCAGCAGCTTGGACAGGGCTATTGAAGCTTTCTTT | CASSLDRAIEAFF
TRBJ1-2 | TRBD1 | TRBV7-2 | - | TGTGCCAGCAGCTTAGCTCCAGGGGGCTATGGCTACACCTTC | CASSLAPGGYGYTF
TRBJ2-1 | TRBD2 | TRBV7-9 | - | TGTGCCAGCCGGCAGGGCGGGAGCTCCTACAATGAGCAGTTCTTC | CASRQGGSSYNEQFF
TRBJ1-5 | - | TRBV7-2 | - | TGTGCCAGCAGCCCACGGGGAGTGGGGCCCCAGCATTTT | CASSPRGVGPQHF
TRBJ2-7 | - | TRBV7-9 | - | TGTGCCAGCAGCTTAAACTCTAGAGTCTACGAGCAGTACTTC | CASSLNSRVYEQYF
TRBJ2-4 | TRBD1 | TRBV18 | - | TGTGCCAGCTCACCAACAGGGGACATTCAGTACTTC | CASSPTGDIQYF
TRBJ2-1 | - | TRBV15 | - | TGTGCCACCAGTTTAAGTCTAGGAAATGAGCAGTTCTTC | CATSLSLGNEQFF
TRBJ2-3 | TRBD2 | TRBV18 | - | TGTGCCAGCTCACGGACTAGCGGGAGTACAGATACGCAGTATTTT | CASSRTSGSTDTQYF
TRBJ2-7 | TRBD1 | TRBV5-1 | - | TGCGCCAGCAGCTTGGCCGGACAGGCCTACTACGAGCAGTACTTC | CASSLAGQAYYEQYF
TRBJ2-7 | - | TRBV7-2 | - | TGTGCCAGCACCACCGACAGGTACGAGCAGTACTTC | CASTTDRYEQYF
TRBJ1-2 | TRBD1 | TRBV2 | - | TGTGCCAGCAGGACCGGGACAGGGGACTATGGCTACACCTTC | CASRTGTGDYGYTF
TRBJ2-7 | - | TRBV30 | - | TGTGCCTGGAGTGCAGGGTCCTACGAGCAGTACTTC | CAWSAGSYEQYF
TRBJ1-1 | TRBD1 | TRBV4-1 | once | TGCGCCAGCAGAGACAGGGGCGGGGAAATTTTTAAGTCGAACACTGAAGCTTTCTTT | CASRDRGGEIFKSNTEAFF
TRBJ2-7 | TRBD1 | TRBV5-5 | - | TGTGCCAGCAGCTTGGTCCCAGGGGGCTACTACGAGCAGTACTTC | CASSLVPGGYYEQYF
TRBJ1-5 | - | TRBV11-3 | - | TGTGCCAGCAGCCTAGGGGGTTTTGGGGGGGCTTGCAATCAGCCCCAGCATTTT | CASSLGGFGGACNQPQHF
TRBJ2-1 | - | TRBV13 | - | TGTGCCAGCAGCAAGCGGACAGCTTCGTACAATGAGCAGTTCTTC | CASSKRTASYNEQFF
TRBJ2-1 | TRBD2 | TRBV7-3 | - | TGTGCCAGCAGCCGTTTAGCGGGAGAAGGGAATGAGCAGTTCTTC | CASSRLAGEGNEQFF
TRBJ2-1 | TRBD2 | TRBV13 | - | TGTGCCAGCAGCTTTGATAGCGGGAAAAGGGGACATGAGCAGTTCTTC | CASSFDSGKRGHEQFF
TRBJ1-2 | TRBD1 | TRBV11-2 | - | TGTGCCAGCAGCTTAGGGACAGGGAACTATGGCTACACCTTC | CASSLGTGNYGYTF
TRBJ2-1 | - | TRBV5-4 | - | TGTGCCAGCAGCTTCAGCAATGAGCAGTTCTTC | CASSFSNEQFF
TRBJ2-3 | TRBD2 | TRBV19 | once | TGTGCCAGTTCAGCCGCCGGGACTAGCGGGAGGGGGAGTATAGATACGCAGTATTTT | CASSAAGTSGRGSIDTQYF
TRBJ2-5 | TRBD1 | TRBV29-1 | - | TGCAGCGTTGAATTGGGACAGGGAGAGACCCAGTACTTC | CSVELGQGETQYF
TRBJ2-1 | TRBD2 | TRBV29-1 | - | TGCAGCGTCTGGACTAGCGGGAGTCTTAGTGAGCAGTTCTTC | CSVWTSGSLSEQFF
TRBJ2-6 | TRBD1 | TRBV27 | - | TGTGCCAGCAGTGCCCTCCGGGACAGGGTTCTGGTAACGGGGGCCAACGTCCTGACTTTC | CASSALRDRVLVTGANVLTF
TRBJ1-2 | TRBD1 | TRBV15 | - | TGTGCCACCAGCGGGACAGGGCGTGGTGACGGCTACACCTTC | CATSGTGRGDGYTF
TRBJ1-1 | - | TRBV29-1 | few | TGCAGCGTTGGGGACAACGATAACACTGAAGCTTTCTTT | CSVGDNDNTEAFF
TRBJ2-7 | TRBD2 | TRBV7-9 | - | TGTGCCAGCAGCTTAACCAGCGGGAGTTCCTACGAGCAGTACTTC | CASSLTSGSSYEQYF
TRBJ2-3 | - | TRBV4-2 | - | TGTGCCAGCAGCCAAGAACGGGCGATCGGGAGAAATCCAGATACGCAGTATTTT | CASSQERAIGRNPDTQYF
TRBJ2-5 | - | TRBV7-2 | - | TGTGCCAGCAGCTCACAGGGAGCCTCGTACCAAGAGACCCAGTACTTC | CASSSQGASYQETQYF
TRBJ2-1 | TRBD2 | TRBV28 | - | TGTGCCAGCAGGGGGTTTTGGTTAGCGGGAGCCCCGCGGACCTACAATGAGCAGTTCTTC | CASRGFWLAGAPRTYNEQFF
TRBJ2-1 | TRBD2 | TRBV19 | - | TGTGCCAGTAGTATGGTGGGACTAGTCAATGAGCAGTTCTTC | CASSMVGLVNEQFF
TRBJ2-7 | - | TRBV5-1 | - | TGCGCCAGCAGCTTGAATGAGGGTCCTTCCTACGAGCAGTACTTC | CASSLNEGPSYEQYF
TRBJ2-3 | TRBD2 | TRBV6-4 | few | TGTGCCAGCAGTGACGGCCGAGCGGGAGGGGGAGATACGCAGTATTTT | CASSDGRAGGGDTQYF
TRBJ2-7 | - | TRBV5-1 | - | TGCGCCAGCAGCTTGGCGTCCCAGACCTACGAGCAGTACTTC | CASSLASQTYEQYF
TRBJ2-7 | TRBD2 | TRBV30 | - | TGTGCCTGGAGTGTACGGGGGACTAGTTATTCCTACGAGCAGTACTTC | CAWSVRGTSYSYEQYF